These 7 T cell receptor beta chains were all obtained from the same sample, sequenced in a study of T cell repertoires in cytomegalovirus infection. TCRdb fed the reads into MiXCR, producing one record per CDR3 protein. The sample records 310,000 or so distinct CDR3 sequences, roughly a tenth being singletons. Input material: PBMCs. All receptors come from a human donor in good health (CMV status not recorded). Some clones in this sample may be carry-over from other donors' samples.

This clonotype was detected many times. This chain joins TRBV19 and TRBJ2-4, with 7 bases matching TRBD1. Germline V gene data show CDR1 as LNHDA and CDR2 as SQIVND (reference sequence). J gave up 0 bases and V 6 bases, and 5 bases lay outside the gene matches. This CDR3 comprises 15 residues. The CDR3 region has the DNA TGTGCCAGTAGGGGGACAGAAATAGCCAAAAACATTCAGTACTTC. The encoded protein is CASRGTEIAKNIQYF.

This clonotype was seen ten or more times. V usage is TRBV7-2 and J usage is TRBJ2-7; D is perhaps TRBD1 (6 bases). V was cut by 1 base and J by 2 bases, with 18 bases left in between. Germline assignment: CDR1 SGHTA and CDR2 FQGNSA. The CDR3 is 17 amino acids. The CDR3 DNA reads TGTGCCAGCAGCTTAGGGTTATTGGGGCAGGGGACCTACGAGCAGTACGTC. Encoded protein: CASSLGLLGQGTYEQYV.

About this clonotype itself: A much more abundant neighbour one base away suggests this may be a read error. The DNA of the CDR3 is TGTGCCAGCAGCTTGTTGGATAGGCGAACCTCTGGAAACACCATGTATTTT. This gives the protein CASSLLDRRTSGNTMYF. The chain carries TRBV7-8 and TRBJ1-3; no reliable D call. This CDR3 region has 17 residues. The germline CDR1 and CDR2 sequences are SGHVS and FQNEAQ.

The rearrangement links TRBV5-4 to TRBJ2-2; D remains ambiguous. V lost 4 bases and J 5 bases, leaving 9 bases between the germline ends. Germline V CDR1 and CDR2: SGHNT, YYREEE (reference sequence). The CDR3 consists of 13 residues. The CDR3 protein is CASSARATGELFF. The CDR3 DNA is TGTGCCAGCAGCGCGCGCGCTACCGGGGAGCTGTTTTTT.

This clonotype was picked up a small number of times. This chain joins TRBV20-1 and TRBJ2-7, with TRBD1 identical over 10 bases. Trimming took 6 bases from V and 3 from J; bases not matched to a gene: 2. Germline V gene lookup returns CDR1 DFQATT and CDR2 SNEGSKA (reference sequence). The CDR3 loop spans 12 amino acids. CDR3 amino acids: CSARTGGYEQYF. The CDR3 DNA reads TGCAGTGCCCGGACAGGGGGCTACGAGCAGTACTTC.

This clonotype was counted between two and nine times. This sequence joins TRBV29-1 and TRBJ1-2; D remains ambiguous. CDR3 length: 11 residues. Germline CDR1 SQVTM, CDR2 ANQGSEA. Trimming removed 0 bases from V and 6 bases from J, with 5 bases in between. The DNA for the CDR3 is TGCAGCGTTGAAGATCCTAATGGCTACACCTTC. Translating gives CSVEDPNGYTF.

This clonotype was detected only a few times. The CDR3 DNA follows: TGTGCCAGCAGGGCCGCGGATAATTCACCCCTCCACTTT. Residues: CASRAADNSPLHF. The V gene is TRBV28, the J gene TRBJ1-6; D gene uncertain. The CDR3 is 13 amino acids. CDR1 MDHEN and CDR2 SYDVKM come from the germline V gene. V shed 6 bases and J shed 5 bases, with 8 bases lying between them. Full variable domain (rest looked up from reference TRBV28 and TRBJ1-6): DVKVTQSSRYLVKRTGEKVFLECVQDMDHENMFWYRQDPGLGLRLIYFSYDVKMKEKGDIPEGYSVSREKKERFSLILESASTNQTSMYLCASRAADNSPLHFGNGTRLTVT.